This is a list of T cell receptor beta chains from one sample in a study of T cell clonotyping in hematopoietic cell transplantation. Repertoires were generated with immunoSEQ multiplex PCR, while TCRdb's copy carries only in-frame clones and drops some. The sample has fewer than 45,000 clones, about 87% seen once. Sequencing was carried out using peripheral blood mononuclear cells. Receptors originate from a woman aged 35 to 49 in good health. Some clones in this sample may be carry-over from other donors' samples. CDR3s leave out the opening cysteine and the closing phenylalanine or tryptophan.

J gene,V gene,CDR3 protein
TRBJ2-7,TRBV5-1,ASSVTGTSYLYEQY
TRBJ1-5,TRBV6-6,ASNTVSNQPQH
TRBJ2-3,TRBV28,ASSPGVAGWTDTQY
TRBJ1-4,TRBV18,ASSPGELTFNEKLF
TRBJ2-2,TRBV5-1,ASSLAPNTGELF
TRBJ1-1,TRBV19,ASSISRTIRTEAF
TRBJ2-3,TRBV4-3,ASSQDEFSRVGDTDTQY
TRBJ1-1,TRBV19,ASLRRDGGTEAF
TRBJ2-7,TRBV2,ASRYRAPSYEQY
TRBJ2-1,TRBV5-1,ASSLSPGLAGNEQF
TRBJ2-3,TRBV5-5,ASSLEPDTDTQY
TRBJ2-3,TRBV28,ASSFGGFTDTQY
TRBJ1-2,TRBV19,ASSIGTFYGYT
TRBJ2-6,TRBV19,ASSGGQVFSGANVLT
TRBJ2-2,TRBV30,AWRGLANSRGELF
TRBJ1-1,TRBV5-1,ASSLRGPNTEAF
TRBJ2-7,TRBV10-1,ASSDPLSYEQY
TRBJ1-1,TRBV5-6,ASSLGQTMNTEAF
TRBJ2-7,TRBV20-1,SAPEFGEQY
TRBJ1-5,TRBV30,AWSVTAYQPQH
TRBJ1-1,TRBV6-5,ASSYSIGSMNTEAF
TRBJ1-2,TRBV7-3,ASSWTATNNYGYT
TRBJ1-4,TRBV7-2,ASSLGAGKLF
TRBJ1-5,TRBV27,ASSLRGSNQPQH
TRBJ1-5,TRBV11-2,ASSLERDSQPQH
TRBJ2-1,TRBV28,ASSYTLGTGGNEQF
TRBJ2-1,TRBV19,ASSIRAGSSYNEQF
TRBJ1-2,TRBV28,ASAGINSNYGYT
TRBJ1-2,TRBV23-1,ASSHSLRASLYGYT
TRBJ1-5,TRBV4-1,ASSQSGGDQPQH
TRBJ2-3,TRBV19,ASQPRTWASDTQY
TRBJ1-2,TRBV7-2,ASSPGPTDGYT
TRBJ1-5,TRBV30,AWSVLFGEPQH
TRBJ2-5,TRBV30,AWSIRHLTGGSGKTQY
TRBJ1-1,TRBV4-1,ASSQEVGRRLGLAEAF
TRBJ1-1,TRBV6-1,ASTPREGVNTEAF
TRBJ2-2,TRBV28,ASSLAGFNTGELF
TRBJ2-2,TRBV7-3,ASSLDSGELF
TRBJ2-2,TRBV6-4,ASSGSLVNTGELF
TRBJ2-1,TRBV5-1,ASSLGTGEYNEQF
TRBJ1-2,TRBV19,ASSLSGPYGYT
TRBJ1-5,TRBV27,ASSAHGVDNQPQH
TRBJ2-1,TRBV28,ASSLSGYNEQF
TRBJ2-7,TRBV10-3,AISANLGEQY
TRBJ1-2,TRBV6-6,ASSPGTYVYGYT
TRBJ1-3,TRBV28,ASSRDRGRTGNTIY
TRBJ2-1,TRBV9,ASSVGTGGIYEQF
TRBJ2-7,TRBV7-9,ASSPTDTYYEQY
TRBJ2-3,TRBV6-4,ASSDQRRDTQY
TRBJ2-7,TRBV28,ASRHPDYEQY
TRBJ2-7,TRBV9,ASRGQATGTSGNGPYEQY
TRBJ2-1,TRBV7-2,ASSPYHEQF
TRBJ2-7,TRBV5-1,ASSTGTSSYEQY
TRBJ2-3,TRBV6-5,ASILGDTQY
TRBJ2-2,TRBV5-1,ASSLDSGTGELF
TRBJ2-7,TRBV7-7,ASSRRQDSYEQY
TRBJ2-2,TRBV29-1,SVRGQGAVTGELF
TRBJ2-5,TRBV4-3,ASSQGAGGERGRQETQY
TRBJ1-1,TRBV6-5,ASSYEENTEAF
TRBJ2-7,TRBV30,AWSGYQYEQY